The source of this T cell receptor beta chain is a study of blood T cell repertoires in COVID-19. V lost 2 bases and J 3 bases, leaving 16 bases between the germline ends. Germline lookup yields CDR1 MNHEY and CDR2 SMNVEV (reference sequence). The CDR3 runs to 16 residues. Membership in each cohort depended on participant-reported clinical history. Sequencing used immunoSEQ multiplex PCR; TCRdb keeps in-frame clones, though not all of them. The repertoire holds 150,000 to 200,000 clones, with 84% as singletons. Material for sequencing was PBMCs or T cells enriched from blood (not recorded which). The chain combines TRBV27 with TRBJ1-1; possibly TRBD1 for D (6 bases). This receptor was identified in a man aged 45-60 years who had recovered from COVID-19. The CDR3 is CASSLIGTGTYTEAFF. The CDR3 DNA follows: TGTGCCAGCAGTTTAATAGGAACAGGGACGTACACTGAAGCTTTCTTT.